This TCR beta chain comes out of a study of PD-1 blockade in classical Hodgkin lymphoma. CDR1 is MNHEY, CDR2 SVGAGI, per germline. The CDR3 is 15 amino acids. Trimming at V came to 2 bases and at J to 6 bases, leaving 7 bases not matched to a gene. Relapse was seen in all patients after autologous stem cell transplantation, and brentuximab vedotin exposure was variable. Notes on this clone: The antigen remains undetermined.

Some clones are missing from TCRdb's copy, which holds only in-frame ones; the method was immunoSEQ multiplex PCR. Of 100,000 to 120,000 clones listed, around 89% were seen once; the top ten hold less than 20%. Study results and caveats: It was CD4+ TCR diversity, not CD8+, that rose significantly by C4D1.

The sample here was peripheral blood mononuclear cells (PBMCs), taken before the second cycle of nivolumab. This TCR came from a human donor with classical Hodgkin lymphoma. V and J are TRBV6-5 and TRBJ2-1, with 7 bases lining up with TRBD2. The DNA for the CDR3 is TGTGCCAGCAGTTACGGGAGGGCCGGAGGCAATGAGCAGTTCTTC. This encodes CASSYGRAGGNEQFF.